A selection of T cell receptor beta chains follows, all from one sample in a study of shared clonotypes between healthy human individuals. The table came from immunoSEQ multiplex PCR; TCRdb's copy has only in-frame clones and leaves some out. The table has approximately 2,200,000 clones, about 93% seen once; the top ten hold around 1.7%. Sequencing input: naive CD8+ T cells from PBMCs. These receptors came from a man younger than 30 in good health. Some clones in this sample may be carry-over from other donors' samples. Both conserved end residues are part of each CDR3. The D gene is left open where the match is weak. A row's size may be missing; if present it is once, few, many or a size class.

V: TRBV19; D: TRBD1; size: .; J: TRBJ1-1; CDR3: CASSIVPPGQGLAGTEAFF; DNA: TGTGCCAGTAGTATAGTTCCCCCGGGACAGGGGTTGGCTGGGACTGAAGCTTTCTTT
V: TRBV11-2; D: TRBD2; size: .; J: TRBJ2-1; CDR3: CASSPGTSGWDEQFF; DNA: TGTGCCAGCAGCCCGGGGACTAGCGGGTGGGATGAGCAGTTCTTC
V: TRBV7-2; D: .; size: once; J: TRBJ2-1; CDR3: CASSLVPASSYNEQFF; DNA: TGTGCCAGCAGCTTAGTTCCAGCCAGCTCCTACAATGAGCAGTTCTTC
V: TRBV13; D: TRBD1; size: few; J: TRBJ2-7; CDR3: CASSLAGTGTYEQYF; DNA: TGTGCCAGCAGCTTAGCCGGGACAGGGACCTACGAGCAGTACTTC
V: TRBV7-8; D: .; size: .; J: TRBJ1-4; CDR3: CASSLGAGTNEKLFF; DNA: TGTGCCAGCAGCTTAGGGGCAGGGACTAATGAAAAACTGTTTTTT
V: TRBV2; D: .; size: .; J: TRBJ2-1; CDR3: CASSEGASSYNEQFF; DNA: TGTGCCAGCAGTGAAGGGGCTAGCTCCTACAATGAGCAGTTCTTC
V: TRBV28; D: .; size: .; J: TRBJ1-5; CDR3: CASSFKPGVGQPQHF; DNA: TGTGCCAGCAGTTTTAAACCGGGGGTCGGCCAGCCCCAGCATTTT
V: TRBV6-6; D: TRBD2; size: .; J: TRBJ2-7; CDR3: CASRAWTSEDSYEQYF; DNA: TGTGCCAGCAGAGCCTGGACTAGCGAAGACTCCTACGAGCAGTACTTC
V: TRBV2; D: .; size: .; J: TRBJ1-2; CDR3: CASSEDAANYGYTF; DNA: TGTGCCAGCAGTGAGGACGCAGCTAACTATGGCTACACCTTC
V: TRBV11-1; D: .; size: .; J: TRBJ2-5; CDR3: CASGRYQETQYF; DNA: TGTGCCAGCGGGAGGTACCAAGAGACCCAGTACTTC
V: TRBV7-6; D: TRBD2; size: .; J: TRBJ2-7; CDR3: CASSPRTSSYEQYF; DNA: TGTGCCAGCAGCCCTAGGACTAGCTCCTACGAGCAGTACTTC
V: TRBV5-1; D: TRBD2; size: .; J: TRBJ2-3; CDR3: CASSFQRESTDTQYF; DNA: TGCGCCAGCAGCTTCCAGCGGGAGAGCACAGATACGCAGTATTTT
V: TRBV28; D: TRBD2; size: .; J: TRBJ2-7; CDR3: CASSLLTPDLTGGQYF; DNA: TGTGCCAGCAGTTTGCTTACCCCGGACCTAACGGGAGGGCAGTACTTC
V: TRBV10-3; D: .; size: .; J: TRBJ1-2; CDR3: CAIWDGLPSYGYTF; DNA: TGTGCCATTTGGGACGGCCTACCCTCCTATGGCTACACCTTC
V: TRBV27; D: .; size: .; J: TRBJ2-1; CDR3: CASSWQGLNEQFF; DNA: TGTGCCAGCAGTTGGCAGGGGCTAAATGAGCAGTTCTTC
V: TRBV28; D: .; size: .; J: TRBJ1-2; CDR3: CASSPRTRQGYGYTF; DNA: TGTGCCAGCAGCCCCCGAACCCGGCAGGGGTATGGCTACACCTTC
V: TRBV7-9; D: .; size: .; J: TRBJ1-2; CDR3: CASSPNTGEGLYGYTF; DNA: TGTGCCAGCAGCCCCAATACCGGGGAGGGTCTCTATGGCTACACCTTC
V: TRBV29-1; D: TRBD2; size: once; J: TRBJ2-1; CDR3: CSVRLAVIYNEQFF; DNA: TGCAGCGTTCGTCTAGCGGTAATTTACAATGAGCAGTTCTTC
V: TRBV7-9; D: .; size: .; J: TRBJ2-7; CDR3: CASSPRLTNYEQYF; DNA: TGTGCCAGCAGCCCCAGACTAACCAACTACGAGCAGTACTTC
V: TRBV30; D: .; size: .; J: TRBJ1-5; CDR3: CACSGKRQPQHF; DNA: TGTGCCTGCTCAGGGAAGAGGCAGCCCCAGCATTTT
V: TRBV25-1; D: .; size: .; J: TRBJ2-1; CDR3: CASDTAGEQFF; DNA: TGTGCCAGCGATACGGCCGGTGAGCAGTTCTTC
V: TRBV9; D: .; size: .; J: TRBJ1-2; CDR3: CASSGLRVGDYGYTF; DNA: TGTGCCAGCAGCGGTCTACGGGTCGGGGACTATGGCTACACCTTC
V: TRBV4-3; D: .; size: .; J: TRBJ2-3; CDR3: CASSQLYLTTDTQYF; DNA: TGCGCCAGCAGCCAATTGTATCTGACCACAGATACGCAGTATTTT
V: TRBV27; D: .; size: .; J: TRBJ1-2; CDR3: CASSYLTGVGYGYTF; DNA: TGTGCCAGCAGCTATTTGACAGGTGTAGGCTATGGCTACACCTTC
V: TRBV27; D: .; size: .; J: TRBJ2-2; CDR3: CASSFSTGELFF; DNA: TGTGCCAGCAGTTTCTCGACCGGGGAGCTGTTTTTT
V: TRBV19; D: TRBD1; size: .; J: TRBJ1-5; CDR3: CASSPDRQGRGGQPQHF; DNA: TGTGCCAGTAGTCCTGACCGACAGGGGAGAGGTGGTCAGCCCCAGCATTTT
V: TRBV7-8; D: .; size: .; J: TRBJ2-6; CDR3: CASVPDSVEGANVLTF; DNA: TGTGCCAGCGTCCCGGACTCTGTAGAGGGGGCCAACGTCCTGACTTTC
V: TRBV4-3; D: TRBD1; size: once; J: TRBJ2-5; CDR3: CASSPGQGIGETQYF; DNA: TGCGCCAGCAGCCCCGGACAGGGGATCGGGGAGACCCAGTACTTC
V: TRBV29-1; D: .; size: .; J: TRBJ2-1; CDR3: CSASLWHEQFF; DNA: TGCAGCGCATCCTTATGGCATGAGCAGTTCTTC
V: TRBV2; D: .; size: .; J: TRBJ2-5; CDR3: CASSDLSTGLGEVETQYF; DNA: TGTGCCAGCAGTGACCTCTCTACGGGACTCGGGGAAGTAGAGACCCAGTACTTC
V: TRBV13; D: TRBD2; size: .; J: TRBJ2-7; CDR3: CASSLRTSGGHYEQYF; DNA: TGTGCCAGCAGCCTAAGGACTAGCGGGGGGCACTACGAGCAGTACTTC
V: TRBV19; D: .; size: .; J: TRBJ2-6; CDR3: CASSTNTGPGANVLTF; DNA: TGTGCCAGTAGTACAAACACAGGTCCTGGGGCCAACGTCCTGACTTTC
V: TRBV7-2; D: .; size: .; J: TRBJ2-7; CDR3: CASSLTRNEQYF; DNA: TGTGCCAGCAGCTTAACGAGAAACGAGCAGTACTTC
V: TRBV5-1; D: .; size: once; J: TRBJ1-2; CDR3: CASSSPASGYTF; DNA: TGCGCCAGCAGCTCCCCGGCCAGTGGCTACACCTTC
V: TRBV27; D: .; size: .; J: TRBJ2-7; CDR3: CASSSGVAYEQYF; DNA: TGTGCCAGCAGTTCCGGGGTAGCCTACGAGCAGTACTTC
V: TRBV27; D: TRBD1; size: .; J: TRBJ2-7; CDR3: CASSLSGGAFYEQYF; DNA: TGTGCCAGCAGTTTATCAGGGGGCGCGTTCTACGAGCAGTACTTC
V: TRBV7-9; D: .; size: .; J: TRBJ2-7; CDR3: CASSYGGGGAYEQYF; DNA: TGTGCCAGCAGCTACGGCGGCGGCGGTGCATACGAGCAGTACTTC
V: TRBV5-1; D: .; size: .; J: TRBJ2-7; CDR3: CASSHRQAASYEQYF; DNA: TGCGCCAGCAGCCATCGTCAGGCCGCCTCCTACGAGCAGTACTTC
V: TRBV4-1; D: TRBD1; size: .; J: TRBJ2-7; CDR3: CASTRDRGSYEQYF; DNA: TGCGCCAGCACCCGAGACAGGGGATCCTACGAGCAGTACTTC
V: TRBV30; D: .; size: .; J: TRBJ1-2; CDR3: CAWSPRIQLTGPYGYTF; DNA: TGTGCCTGGAGTCCACGAATCCAATTGACAGGCCCCTATGGCTACACCTTC
V: TRBV11-2; D: .; size: few; J: TRBJ1-4; CDR3: CASSPRVNVNEKLFF; DNA: TGTGCCAGCAGCCCCAGGGTGAATGTAAATGAAAAACTGTTTTTT
V: TRBV7-6; D: TRBD1; size: .; J: TRBJ1-5; CDR3: CASSARQGAGQPQHF; DNA: TGTGCCAGCAGCGCCCGACAGGGGGCTGGTCAGCCCCAGCATTTT
V: TRBV7-9; D: .; size: .; J: TRBJ2-5; CDR3: CASSREQGQETQYF; DNA: TGTGCCAGCAGCCGAGAACAGGGTCAAGAGACCCAGTACTTC
V: TRBV19; D: TRBD2; size: .; J: TRBJ2-1; CDR3: CASSTLAGAGEQFF; DNA: TGTGCCAGTAGTACATTAGCGGGCGCCGGGGAGCAGTTCTTC
V: TRBV2; D: TRBD2; size: once; J: TRBJ2-3; CDR3: CASSEGGRADTDTQYF; DNA: TGTGCCAGCAGTGAGGGCGGGAGGGCCGACACAGATACGCAGTATTTT
V: TRBV5-8; D: .; size: .; J: TRBJ2-7; CDR3: CASSLRTPYEQYF; DNA: TGTGCCAGCAGCTTACGGACACCCTACGAGCAGTACTTC
V: TRBV15; D: .; size: .; J: TRBJ2-2; CDR3: CATSRVFADRAPGELFF; DNA: TGTGCCACCAGCAGAGTATTTGCGGACCGCGCACCCGGGGAGCTGTTTTTT
V: TRBV5-1; D: .; size: .; J: TRBJ1-1; CDR3: CASSLAGTVTEAFF; DNA: TGCGCCAGCAGCTTGGCAGGGACCGTCACTGAAGCTTTCTTT
V: TRBV14; D: TRBD2; size: .; J: TRBJ2-1; CDR3: CASSQDPGKRETAYNEQFF; DNA: TGTGCCAGCAGCCAAGATCCCGGGAAGCGGGAGACGGCCTACAATGAGCAGTTCTTC
V: TRBV7-9; D: TRBD1; size: .; J: TRBJ2-6; CDR3: CASSLWTGGSGANVLTF; DNA: TGTGCCAGCAGCCTTTGGACAGGGGGGTCTGGGGCCAACGTCCTGACTTTC
V: TRBV28; D: TRBD2; size: .; J: TRBJ2-3; CDR3: CASSRSGGTDTQYF; DNA: TGTGCCAGCAGTAGAAGCGGGGGCACAGATACGCAGTATTTT
V: TRBV6-6; D: TRBD2; size: .; J: TRBJ2-3; CDR3: CASRTSGRLGTDTQYF; DNA: TGTGCCAGCAGGACTAGCGGGAGGCTCGGCACAGATACGCAGTATTTT
V: TRBV4-1; D: TRBD1; size: .; J: TRBJ2-7; CDR3: CASSPGQGAYEQYF; DNA: TGCGCCAGCAGTCCGGGACAGGGGGCTTACGAGCAGTACTTC
V: TRBV14; D: .; size: .; J: TRBJ2-1; CDR3: CASKVGVGRHNEQFF; DNA: TGTGCCAGCAAGGTAGGTGTGGGAAGGCACAATGAGCAGTTCTTC
V: TRBV27; D: .; size: .; J: TRBJ2-7; CDR3: CASSRESAKRYEQYF; DNA: TGTGCCAGCAGTAGGGAAAGTGCGAAGCGGTACGAGCAGTACTTC
V: TRBV7-9; D: .; size: .; J: TRBJ1-2; CDR3: CASSLAYGPPNGYTF; DNA: TGTGCCAGCAGCTTAGCGTACGGGCCTCCCAATGGCTACACCTTC
V: TRBV28; D: TRBD2; size: .; J: TRBJ2-3; CDR3: CASSTQLAGESDTQYF; DNA: TGTGCCAGCAGTACCCAACTAGCGGGAGAGTCAGATACGCAGTATTTT
V: TRBV4-2; D: TRBD1; size: .; J: TRBJ2-7; CDR3: CASSQSPDRGREQYF; DNA: TGTGCCAGCAGCCAAAGCCCGGACAGGGGGCGGGAGCAGTACTTC
V: TRBV28; D: .; size: .; J: TRBJ2-5; CDR3: CASSLLPKETQYF; DNA: TGTGCCAGCAGTTTACTACCAAAAGAGACCCAGTACTTC